This note documents a single T cell receptor (beta chain) sequence. Its antigen target is currently unknown. Base quality data are lacking; no much larger clone is found one base away. The CDR3 numbers 13 residues from cysteine through phenylalanine. Just CDR3 DNA is preserved here, 39 bases in frame from base 1. V is pared back by 6 bases and J by 3 bases, with 11 bases lying between the germline termini. CDR1 and CDR2, looked up from the germline V gene, are SGHVS and FNYEAQ. The data derive from a study of cytomegalovirus exposure and HLA in healthy donors (dated by TCRdb to 2016 to 2017). Turning to the overall study: According to an earlier analysis of 587 of the donors, 150 million to 200 million T cells yielded over 90 million unique TCR beta sequences and 250 to 350 Gb of sequence data. About 300 gigabases of sequencing data and approximately 85 million unique TCR sequences were included in an early release covering around 650 HLA-typed donors. Among the roughly 400 genotyped donors, more than 70% belonged to the genetic ancestry cluster associated with self-reported Caucasian donors. The study was designed to test whether signatures of past pathogen exposure could be identified by cataloging public T cell receptors. The study profiled the T cell repertoires of under 700 subjects by immunosequencing and related them to cytomegalovirus serostatus. A separate validation cohort of roughly 110 different subjects was used in addition to the approximately 670-subject first cohort. To predict cytomegalovirus infection status, the study brought together high-throughput TCR immunosequencing, statistical association of individual TCRs with disease status, and machine learning. In a later analysis, previously published TCR beta repertoires from 500 to 750 donors were re-analyzed and high-resolution HLA genotyping was added so that TCR occurrence patterns could be studied. Rather than using new phenotypic data, the later analysis identified candidate immune exposures from TCR beta sequences and from how often those sequences occurred across donors. To decide whether each TCR beta V gene segment behaved as functional or pseudogenic, an earlier analysis of some 600 of the donors relied on high-throughput TCR beta sequencing. Donor age, sex, ethnicity and CMV serostatus were compiled together with the repertoire data. In a later genetic analysis, genome-wide SNP genotypes for about three fifths of the roughly 670 donors were used, and that subset was treated as a discovery cohort. Every discovery cohort repertoire had been produced on one sequencing platform. HLA typing included class I and class II loci at four-digit resolution. The number of donors typed differed by locus, with 629-630 for A, B, C, DRB1 and DQB1, roughly 520 for DQA1, about 610 for DPA1, and some 450 for DPB1. A few DR-DQ haplotypes were treated as single units for association and clustering because of strong linkage in the cohort. Among about 400 genotyped donors of the cohort, an average of approximately 220,000 unique TCR beta nucleotide sequences was sequenced per donor, of which about 19% were non-productive. Overall results and qualifications from the work: The authors suggested that the approach could potentially be generalized to other disease states and immunological phenotypes. Linkage disequilibrium might explain the correlated functional status among segregating V segments, but an unknown experimental factor could not be ruled out. An association between a missense DCLRE1C variant and V-gene and J-gene trimming of TCR beta chains was found in a later genetic analysis and replicated in an independent cohort. The presence/absence analyses assumed that sequencing depth was roughly uniform across donors, and that assumption may not be true. A total of some 180 TCR beta chains were listed by the study as associated with cytomegalovirus. Assigning TCR associations to individual alleles was difficult when HLA alleles, especially DR and DQ, strongly co-occurred. Because counts were too low, seventeen rarely observed V segments, including chromosome 9 orphons, were excluded from the earlier analysis of 587 of the donors. While some public TCRs were present in many individuals, most TCR sequences turned up only very rarely across donors. Some IMGT-functional V segments, including TRBV6-2 and TRBV6-3, could not be distinguished by the 87-base-pair reads and were therefore excluded. A later analysis reported that several top co-occurrence clusters appeared linked to parvovirus B19, influenza, CMV and Epstein-Barr virus. A later analysis found that TCR association rates varied across HLA loci, with DRB1 alleles showing the most associated TCRs and HLA-C alleles the fewest. The only immune exposure information available for the cohort was CMV serostatus. A few of the identified cytomegalovirus-associated TCR beta chains were confirmed in vitro to be specific for cytomegalovirus antigens. Cytomegalovirus status was reported to be diagnosed by the classifier with high specificity and sensitivity in both the original and validation cohorts. In a later analysis, HLA-associated TCR beta chains showed more clonal expansion and lower generation probabilities than non-associated chains that were equally common. In a later genetic analysis, fewer N-insertions in productive TCRs were reported among donors in an Asian-associated ancestry cluster than the roughly 700-donor mean. HLA typing was unavailable for some donors at each locus, so association tests used only the typed subset. Most CMV-associated TCR beta chains appeared to be HLA-restricted in a later analysis, and the HLA associations seemed to be driven largely by CMV exposure. An earlier analysis of approximately 530 of the donors showed that most TCR beta V segments appeared in productive rearrangements either about 90% or about 30% of the time, which broadly matched IMGT annotations. A further reported finding was that TCR beta sequences accurately predicted the HLA-A and HLA-B alleles for most subjects in the first cohort. A cluster of highly shared sequence variants was judged likely to represent a technical artifact of the sequencing pipeline. Only TCR beta chains were sequenced in this cohort, and the absence of alpha or paired-chain data limited detectable features. In a later analysis, about 17,000 TCR beta sequences were associated with specific HLA alleles at a false discovery rate of 0.05.

In total, approximately 700 healthy bone marrow donors made up the cohort. Cohort members were all nominally healthy when sampled, although unrecorded immune exposures were likely present. The donor tested CMV seronegative and was one of the 352 seronegative cohort members. A peripheral blood sample was provided by each donor, and peripheral blood mononuclear cells were used for TCR beta sequencing. The Qiagen DNeasy Blood Extraction Kit was used to extract genomic DNA from the blood cell samples. The library was made by the immunoSEQ multiplex PCR assay. The multiplex PCR relied on a mix of 60 forward primers for TCR Vbeta segments and 13 reverse primers for TCR Jbeta segments. The CDR3 region of rearranged TCR beta genes was amplified from genomic DNA with a multiplex PCR assay. Amplified TCR beta libraries were sequenced as 87-base-pair reads on the Illumina HiSeq System. Per the original workflow: Across the 600 to 700 repertoires, a later analysis counted 80 million or so unique TCR beta chains, approximately 12 million of which were shared by at least two donors. A nearest-neighbor algorithm error-corrected the raw reads and collapsed the reads into unique sequences, merging closely related sequences to remove PCR and sequencing errors. Alignment of CDR3 sequences to IMGT reference sequences was used to assign V, D and J gene segments. For a sequence to be retained, at least a six-nucleotide match to both a V gene segment and a J gene segment was required. Rearrangements were classified as productive when the CDR3 lacked stop codons and remained in frame with V and J, and all other rearrangements were classified as non-productive. Following IMGT convention, CDR3 was defined as the stretch from the second conserved V-encoded cysteine to the conserved J-encoded phenylalanine. The earlier analysis of approximately 590 of the donors excluded any sequence lacking an unambiguous match to a single V gene segment. In an earlier analysis of approximately 610 of the donors, V segments were called functional above 56.7% productive rearrangements and were called segregating when the between-donor standard deviation exceeded 5%. To diagnose cytomegalovirus status from the catalog of TCR beta chain sequences, a statistical classification framework was built. A later analysis assigned V and J genes by comparing TCR nucleotide sequences with IMGT/GENE-DB human TR gene sequences. In a later analysis, CDR3 sequences and most-parsimonious VDJ recombination scenarios were assigned using the TCRdist pipeline. In a later analysis, each TCR beta chain was defined by its CDR3 amino acid sequence together with its V-gene family, and reads lacking a unique V-gene family were excluded. In a later analysis, around 650 highly shared, low-generation-probability nucleotide sequences were removed to address suspected cross-contamination and a sequencing artifact. For each public chain, a later analysis derived a clonal expansion index from normalized ranks of inferred template counts within each repertoire. In a later analysis, generation probabilities were computed using a VDJ recombination model fitted to out-of-frame rearrangements, and the results were checked against IGoR. In a later analysis, TCR-TCR, TCR-HLA and TCR-CMV co-occurrence was scored with hypergeometric tests, and a repertoire-size bias correction was applied to TCR pairs. To estimate false discovery rates, a later analysis permuted the HLA or CMV assignments 20 times. A later analysis grouped co-occurring TCRs with DBSCAN, adding TCRdist sequence similarity when clustering within HLA-allele-positive subsets. Repertoires with fewer than 30,000 or more than 120,000 public chains, plus five repertoires with anomalous nucleotide sharing, were excluded from co-occurrence clustering. Held by TCRdb, this immuneACCESS table contains in-frame sequences only and omits some clones. Under half of the omission traces to an unresolved V gene where checked; the cause of the rest is unknown. Clone size and V and J calls were adopted from that table, with D and trimming inferred from the DNA. This sample is represented by about 150,000 clones; approximately 83% of them were singletons. The top ten hold about 1.4% of the sample.

This TCR derives from a woman younger than 30 in good health and CMV-seronegative. The sequenced material came from PBMCs. The rearrangement joined TRBV7-6 to TRBJ1-1, with TRBD1 as a weak D call on 5 bases. The CDR3 sequence is CASSLQEYTEAFF. The bases read TGTGCCAGCAGTCTACAGGAGTACACTGAAGCTTTCTTT.